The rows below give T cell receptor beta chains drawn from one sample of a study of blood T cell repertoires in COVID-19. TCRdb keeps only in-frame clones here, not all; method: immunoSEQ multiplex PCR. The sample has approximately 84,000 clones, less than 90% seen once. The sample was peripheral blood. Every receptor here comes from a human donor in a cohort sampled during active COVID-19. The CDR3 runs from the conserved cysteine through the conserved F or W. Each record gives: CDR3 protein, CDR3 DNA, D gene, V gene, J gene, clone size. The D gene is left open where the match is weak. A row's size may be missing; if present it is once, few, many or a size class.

CDR3: CASGSGTDEKLFF
DNA: TGTGCCAGTGGATCCGGGACAGATGAAAAACTGTTTTTT
D: TRBD1
V: TRBV28
J: TRBJ1-4
size: -

CDR3: CASSPLSAGVYNEQYF
DNA: TGTGCCAGCAGTCCGCTGTCGGCGGGAGTTTATAACGAGCAGTACTTC
D: TRBD2
V: TRBV27
J: TRBJ2-7
size: -

CDR3: CASLLSGTGRYGYTF
DNA: TGTGCCAGCTTACTATCCGGGACAGGGCGCTATGGCTACACCTTC
D: TRBD1
V: TRBV6-5
J: TRBJ1-2
size: -

CDR3: CASRCTDGYTF
DNA: TGCGCCAGCAGATGCACTGATGGCTACACCTTC
D: -
V: TRBV10-1
J: TRBJ1-2
size: once

CDR3: CASSLSGQDYGYTF
DNA: TGTGCCAGCAGTTTATCAGGACAAGACTATGGCTACACCTTC
D: -
V: TRBV28
J: TRBJ1-2
size: -

CDR3: CASSLGTLDQPQHF
DNA: TGTGCCAGCAGCCTAGGGACACTCGATCAGCCCCAGCATTTT
D: -
V: TRBV3-1/TRBV3-2
J: TRBJ1-5
size: -

CDR3: CASSPPWPGSPLHF
DNA: TGTGCCAGCAGCCCCCCTTGGCCGGGATCACCCCTCCACTTT
D: -
V: TRBV7-9
J: TRBJ1-6
size: -

CDR3: CASSLDPTNYGYTF
DNA: TGTGCCAGCAGCTTGGATCCTACTAACTATGGCTACACCTTC
D: -
V: TRBV5-4
J: TRBJ1-2
size: -

CDR3: CASSLPDRGGGETQYF
DNA: TGTGCCAGCAGTTTACCCGACAGGGGGGGAGGGGAGACCCAGTACTTC
D: TRBD1
V: TRBV28
J: TRBJ2-5
size: once

CDR3: CASSLAGGQADTQYF
DNA: TGCGCCAGCAGCTTGGCGGGGGGGCAAGCAGATACGCAGTATTTT
D: TRBD2
V: TRBV5-1
J: TRBJ2-3
size: -

CDR3: CASSVSGVDGYTF
DNA: TGTGCCAGCAGTGTTTCAGGGGTGGATGGCTACACCTTC
D: -
V: TRBV2
J: TRBJ1-2
size: -

CDR3: CASSPDRSNQPQHF
DNA: TGTGCCAGCTCACCGGACAGAAGCAATCAGCCCCAGCATTTT
D: -
V: TRBV18
J: TRBJ1-5
size: -

CDR3: CASSSTSGIPEQYF
DNA: TGTGCCAGCAGTTCGACTAGCGGGATCCCCGAGCAGTACTTC
D: TRBD2
V: TRBV6-5
J: TRBJ2-7
size: few

CDR3: CASKEGNTGELFF
DNA: TGCGCCAGCAAGGAGGGAAACACCGGGGAGCTGTTTTTT
D: -
V: TRBV5-1
J: TRBJ2-2
size: -

CDR3: CASSLTGYYNEQFF
DNA: TGTGCCAGCAGCTTAACAGGGTACTACAATGAGCAGTTCTTC
D: -
V: TRBV11-3
J: TRBJ2-1
size: -

CDR3: CATYRDAEAFF
DNA: TGTGCCACCTACAGGGACGCTGAAGCTTTCTTT
D: -
V: TRBV6-5
J: TRBJ1-1
size: -

CDR3: CASSLAGGIGYNEQFF
DNA: TGCGCCAGCAGCTTGGCCGGGGGAATAGGGTACAATGAGCAGTTCTTC
D: -
V: TRBV5-1
J: TRBJ2-1
size: -